This T cell receptor (beta chain) comes out of a study of post-analysis software for immune sequencing data. Prepared libraries of TCR beta cDNA carried unique molecular identifiers. TCRdb itself ran the PCR reads through MiXCR, one entry per CDR3 protein. The table lists about 460,000 distinct CDR3 sequences, roughly 45% of them singletons, with roughly 12% in the top ten. Germline CDR1 SGHRS, CDR2 YFSETQ. Trimming cost V 4 bases and J 3 bases, with 18 bases left between them. The CDR3 runs to 16 residues. Turning to this clonotype: Its specificity is unknown.

General study results and limits: TRBV5-6, TRBV5-1 and TRBV20-1 were among four or five TRBV segments more frequent in patients than controls.

This clonotype was sampled from a girl under 18 with multiple sclerosis. The chain is built from TRBV5-1 and TRBJ2-3, with D possibly matching TRBD2 (6 bases). The sequenced material came from blood. The CDR3 DNA reads as TGCGCCAGCAGCCACGGGCGGGGCGGAAAGACAGATACGCAGTATTTT. It is translated as CASSHGRGGKTDTQYF.